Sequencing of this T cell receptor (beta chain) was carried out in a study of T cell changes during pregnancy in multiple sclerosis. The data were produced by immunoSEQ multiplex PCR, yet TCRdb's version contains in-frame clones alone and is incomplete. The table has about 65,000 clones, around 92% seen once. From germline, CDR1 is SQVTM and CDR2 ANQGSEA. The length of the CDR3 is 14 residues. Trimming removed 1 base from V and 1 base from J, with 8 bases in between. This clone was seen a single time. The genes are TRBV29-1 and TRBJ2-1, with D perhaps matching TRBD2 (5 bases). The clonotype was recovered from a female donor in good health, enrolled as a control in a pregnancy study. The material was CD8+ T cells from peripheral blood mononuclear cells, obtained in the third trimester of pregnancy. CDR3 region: CSVEAGNSYNEQFF. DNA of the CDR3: TGCAGCGTTGAAGCCGGGAATTCCTACAATGAGCAGTTCTTC.